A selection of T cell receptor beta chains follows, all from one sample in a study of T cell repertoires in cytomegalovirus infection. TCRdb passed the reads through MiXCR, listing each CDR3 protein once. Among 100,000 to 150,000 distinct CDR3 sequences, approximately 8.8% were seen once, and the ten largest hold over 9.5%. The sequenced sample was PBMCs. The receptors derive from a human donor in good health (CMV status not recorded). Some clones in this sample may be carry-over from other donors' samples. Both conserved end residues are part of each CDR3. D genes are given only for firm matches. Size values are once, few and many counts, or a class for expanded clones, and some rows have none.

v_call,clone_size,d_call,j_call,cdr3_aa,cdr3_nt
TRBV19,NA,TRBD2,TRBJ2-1,CATFPQRGATYNEQFF,TGTGCCACCTTCCCTCAGCGGGGGGCGACCTACAATGAGCAGTTCTTC
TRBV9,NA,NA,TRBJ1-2,CASSFSGLDYGYTF,TGTGCCAGCAGTTTCTCAGGGCTGGACTATGGCTACACCTTC
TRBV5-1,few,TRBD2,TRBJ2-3,CASSLPGGATDTQYF,TGCGCCAGCAGCTTACCGGGGGGGGCCACAGATACGCAGTATTTT
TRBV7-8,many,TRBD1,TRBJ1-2,CASSLRATGAPNYGYTF,TGTGCCAGCAGCTTACGGGCCACAGGGGCCCCTAACTATGGCTACACCTTC
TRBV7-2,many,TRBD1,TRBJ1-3,CASSLRGRGGNTIYF,TGTGCCAGCAGCTTAAGGGGGCGAGGTGGAAACACCATATATTTT
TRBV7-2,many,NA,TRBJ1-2,CASSLGPPANYGYTF,TGTGCCAGCAGCTTAGGACCCCCAGCCAACTATGGCTACACCTTC
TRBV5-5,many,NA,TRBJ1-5,CASSSLNQPQHF,TGTGCCAGCAGCTCCCTCAATCAGCCCCAGCATTTT
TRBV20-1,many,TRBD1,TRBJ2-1,CSARMGRDRGIYNEQFF,TGCAGTGCTAGAATGGGGAGGGACAGGGGAATCTACAATGAGCAGTTCTTC
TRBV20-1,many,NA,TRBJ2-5,CSALDSLLWETQYF,TGCAGTGCACTGGACAGTTTGCTATGGGAGACCCAGTACTTC
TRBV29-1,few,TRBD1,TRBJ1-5,CSVGQGNQPQHF,TGCAGCGTTGGACAGGGGAATCAGCCCCAGCATTTT
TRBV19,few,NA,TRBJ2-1,CASTTPRSGSYNEQFF,TGTGCCAGTACCACCCCGCGGAGCGGGTCCTACAATGAGCAGTTCTTC
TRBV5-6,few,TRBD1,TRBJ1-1,CASSFGTAYTEAFF,TGTGCCAGCAGCTTCGGGACAGCCTACACTGAAGCTTTCTTT
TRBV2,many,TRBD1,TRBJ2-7,CASSETGPAYEQYF,TGTGCCAGCAGTGAGACAGGGCCCGCCTACGAGCAGTACTTC
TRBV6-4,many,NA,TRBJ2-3,CASSSQGASTDTQYF,TGTGCCAGCAGTTCCCAGGGTGCTAGCACAGATACGCAGTATTTT
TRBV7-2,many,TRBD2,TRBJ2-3,CASLERGGQGDTQYF,TGTGCCAGCCTGGAACGGGGGGGCCAGGGAGATACGCAGTATTTT
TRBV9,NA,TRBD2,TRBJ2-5,CASSSRTSGGRETQYF,TGTGCCAGCAGCTCCAGGACTAGCGGGGGACGAGAGACCCAGTACTTC
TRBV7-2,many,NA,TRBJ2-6,CASSTGLFPSGANVLTF,TGTGCCAGCTCGACAGGCCTCTTTCCATCTGGGGCCAACGTCCTGACTTTC
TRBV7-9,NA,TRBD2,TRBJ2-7,CASSLEGGLAVHEQYF,TGTGCCAGCAGCTTAGAAGGCGGACTAGCAGTCCACGAGCAGTACTTC
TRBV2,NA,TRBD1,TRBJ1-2,CASREQGPSYGYTF,TGTGCCAGCAGGGAACAGGGGCCCAGCTATGGCTACACCTTC
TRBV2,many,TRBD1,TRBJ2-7,CASNSGTGYIF,TGTGCCAGCAACTCCGGGACAGGGTACATTTTC
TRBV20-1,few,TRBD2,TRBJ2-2,CSARELAGQITGELFF,TGCAGTGCTCGAGAACTAGCGGGGCAAATCACCGGGGAGCTGTTTTTT
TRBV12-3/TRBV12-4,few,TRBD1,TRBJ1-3,CASSWDRPSSGNTIYF,TGTGCCAGCAGTTGGGACAGGCCGTCCTCTGGAAACACCATATATTTT
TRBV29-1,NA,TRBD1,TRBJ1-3,CSVETGIGNTIYF,TGCAGCGTAGAGACAGGGATCGGAAACACCATATATTTT
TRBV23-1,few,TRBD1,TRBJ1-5,CASSRSLAGGPQGSNQPQHF,TGCGCCAGCAGCCGTAGCCTCGCAGGGGGGCCACAGGGAAGCAATCAGCCCCAGCATTTT
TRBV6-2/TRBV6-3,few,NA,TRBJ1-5,CASSKDYRNNQPQHF,TGTGCCAGCAGTAAGGATTACAGGAACAATCAGCCCCAGCATTTT
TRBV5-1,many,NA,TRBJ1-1,CASSGQTGNTEAFF,TGCGCCAGCAGCGGACAGACAGGGAACACTGAAGCTTTCTTT
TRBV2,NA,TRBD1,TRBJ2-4,CASIGTGGIQYF,TGTGCCAGCATAGGGACAGGGGGCATTCAGTACTTC
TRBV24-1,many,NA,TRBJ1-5,CATSDHDGSNQPQHF,TGTGCCACCAGTGACCATGACGGTAGCAATCAGCCCCAGCATTTT
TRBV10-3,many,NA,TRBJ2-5,CAISEATSLTGETQYF,TGTGCCATCAGTGAGGCGACAAGTTTAACCGGAGAGACCCAGTACTTC
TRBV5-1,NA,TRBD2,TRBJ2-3,CASSSRGERGALTDTQYF,TGCGCCAGCAGCTCCCGAGGCGAGCGGGGGGCCTTAACAGATACGCAGTATTTT
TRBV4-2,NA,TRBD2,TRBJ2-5,CASSQGLAGGRQETQYF,TGTGCCAGCAGCCAAGGACTAGCGGGGGGTCGGCAAGAGACCCAGTACTTC
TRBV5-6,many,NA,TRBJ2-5,CASSFGQAETQYF,TGTGCCAGCAGCTTCGGTCAGGCGGAGACCCAGTACTTC
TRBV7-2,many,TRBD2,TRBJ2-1,CASRLAGGYNEQFF,TGTGCCAGTCGTCTAGCGGGGGGATACAATGAGCAGTTCTTC
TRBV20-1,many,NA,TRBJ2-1,CSASILDTGGEQFF,TGCAGTGCTAGTATCTTGGACACCGGAGGGGAGCAGTTCTTC
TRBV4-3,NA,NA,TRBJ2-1,CASSQDGQGSEQFF,TGCGCCAGCAGCCAAGATGGGCAGGGGAGTGAGCAGTTCTTC
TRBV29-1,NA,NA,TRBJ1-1,CSVMFTGAEAFF,TGCAGCGTAATGTTTACGGGGGCTGAAGCTTTCTTT
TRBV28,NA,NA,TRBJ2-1,CASSLFRRSYNEQFF,TGTGCCAGCAGTTTATTCAGGCGCTCCTACAATGAGCAGTTCTTC
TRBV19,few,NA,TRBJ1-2,CASSIGPTNYGYTF,TGTGCCAGTAGTATTGGCCCTACTAACTATGGCTACACCTTC
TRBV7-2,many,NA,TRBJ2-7,CASSLWGAYEQYF,TGTGCCAGCAGCTTGTGGGGTGCCTACGAGCAGTACTTC
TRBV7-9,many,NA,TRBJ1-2,CASSSLGAYGYTF,TGTGCCAGCAGCTCCCTGGGGGCGTATGGCTACACCTTC
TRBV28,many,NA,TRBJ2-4,CASSSHAGTSKNIQYF,TGTGCCAGCAGTTCCCACGCAGGGACCTCCAAAAACATTCAGTACTTC
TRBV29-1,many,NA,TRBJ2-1,CSVSSGYDEQFF,TGCAGCGTTTCCTCAGGGTACGATGAGCAGTTCTTC
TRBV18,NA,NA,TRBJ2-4,CASSPERLAKNIQYF,TGTGCCAGCTCACCAGAGCGACTAGCCAAAAACATTCAGTACTTC
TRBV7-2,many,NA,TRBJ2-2,CASGNTGELFF,TGTGCCAGTGGGAACACCGGGGAGCTGTTTTTT
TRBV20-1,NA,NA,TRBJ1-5,CSARGPGGWDNQPQHF,TGCAGTGCTAGAGGGCCGGGAGGGTGGGACAATCAGCCCCAGCATTTT
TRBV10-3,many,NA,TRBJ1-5,CAISGAGNQPQHF,TGTGCCATCAGTGGAGCAGGGAATCAGCCCCAGCATTTT
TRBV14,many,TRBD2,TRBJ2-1,CASRSGGLSYNEQFF,TGTGCCAGCCGTAGCGGGGGGCTTTCCTACAATGAGCAGTTCTTC
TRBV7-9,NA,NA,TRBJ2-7,CASSRAQLYEQYF,TGTGCCAGCAGCCGCGCGCAGCTCTACGAGCAGTACTTC
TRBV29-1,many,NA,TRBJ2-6,CSVDRGLGGANVLTF,TGCAGCGTTGATAGGGGTCTCGGTGGGGCCAACGTCCTGACTTTC
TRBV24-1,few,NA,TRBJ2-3,CATSDGVSFTDTQYF,TGTGCCACCAGTGATGGGGTCAGTTTCACAGATACGCAGTATTTT
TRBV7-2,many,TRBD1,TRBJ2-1,CASSLEGGYEQFF,TGTGCCAGCAGCTTAGAAGGGGGCTATGAGCAGTTCTTC
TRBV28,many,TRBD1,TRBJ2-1,CASSPQGLPSYNEQFF,TGTGCCAGCAGTCCACAGGGGCTCCCCTCCTACAATGAGCAGTTCTTC
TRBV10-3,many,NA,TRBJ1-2,CAISELAGDGYTF,TGTGCCATCAGTGAGTTGGCAGGGGATGGCTACACCTTC
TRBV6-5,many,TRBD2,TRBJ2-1,CASTLRVAGGYNEQFF,TGTGCCAGCACCCTACGGGTAGCGGGGGGGTACAATGAGCAGTTCTTC
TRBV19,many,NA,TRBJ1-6,CASSMRAGGAYNSPLHF,TGTGCCAGTAGTATGAGAGCCGGGGGCGCGTATAATTCACCCCTCCACTTT
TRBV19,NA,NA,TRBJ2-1,CASRIVRGQQFF,TGTGCCAGTAGGATAGTAAGGGGACAGCAGTTCTTC
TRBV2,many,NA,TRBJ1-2,CASSLPPQLTGHYGYTF,TGTGCCAGCAGTCTCCCACCCCAATTGACAGGACATTATGGCTACACCTTC
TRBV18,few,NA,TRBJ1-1,CASSPRQAETFF,TGTGCCAGCTCACCACGACAGGCCGAAACTTTCTTT